Here is one T cell receptor beta chain with its context. These data are taken from a study of control samples from healthy donors and cancer patients. V was trimmed by 2 bases and J by 6 bases, leaving 16 bases between them. In germline, CDR1 is SGHVS, CDR2 FQNEAQ. This CDR3 contains 15 residues. The method was immunoSEQ multiplex PCR; TCRdb's version includes in-frame clones alone and lacks a portion of them. This table has 150,000 to 160,000 clones, 94% appearing once. The TCR originated in a man aged 40-49 years in good health. The J gene is TRBJ1-2, the V gene TRBV7-8, with D unresolved. Material: blood. The CDR3 is CASSLYTRPLDGYTF. The CDR3 DNA reads as TGTGCCAGCAGCTTATATACCCGCCCCCTGGATGGCTACACCTTC.